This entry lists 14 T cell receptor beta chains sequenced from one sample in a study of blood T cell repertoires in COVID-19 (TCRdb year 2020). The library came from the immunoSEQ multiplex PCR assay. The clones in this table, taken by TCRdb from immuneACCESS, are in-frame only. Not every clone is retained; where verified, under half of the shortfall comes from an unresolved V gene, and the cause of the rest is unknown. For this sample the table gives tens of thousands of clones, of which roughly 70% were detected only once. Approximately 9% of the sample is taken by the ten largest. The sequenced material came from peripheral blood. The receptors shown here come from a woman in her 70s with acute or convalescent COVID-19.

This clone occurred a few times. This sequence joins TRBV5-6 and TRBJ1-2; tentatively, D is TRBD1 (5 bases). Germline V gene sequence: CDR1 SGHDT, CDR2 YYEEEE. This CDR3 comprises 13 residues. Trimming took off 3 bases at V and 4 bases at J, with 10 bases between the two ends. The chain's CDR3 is CASSYGGGYGYTF. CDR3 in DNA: TGTGCCAGCAGCTACGGGGGGGGCTATGGCTACACCTTC.

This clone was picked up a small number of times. The CDR3 region has the DNA TGTGCCAGCAGCTTAGAGGGGGGGGGAAATTCACCCCTCCACTTT. It translates to CASSLEGGGNSPLHF. V usage is TRBV7-2 and J usage is TRBJ1-6, with D possibly TRBD1 on 6 matching bases. V dropped 1 base and J dropped 7 bases, with 11 bases sitting between them. Per germline, CDR1 SGHTA and CDR2 FQGNSA. The CDR3 is 15 residues long. The whole variable domain, remainder taken from reference TRBV7-2 and TRBJ1-6, is GAGVSQSPSNKVTEKGKDVELRCDPISGHTALYWYRQSLGQGLEFLIYFQGNSAPDKSGLPSDRFSAERTGGSVSTLTIQRTQQEDSAVYLCASSLEGGGNSPLHFGNGTRLTVT.

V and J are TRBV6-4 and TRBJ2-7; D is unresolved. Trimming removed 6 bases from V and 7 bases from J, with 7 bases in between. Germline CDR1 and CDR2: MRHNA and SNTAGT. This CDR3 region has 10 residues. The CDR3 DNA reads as TGTGCCAGCAGGCCCCGGGAGCAGTACTTC. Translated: CASRPREQYF.

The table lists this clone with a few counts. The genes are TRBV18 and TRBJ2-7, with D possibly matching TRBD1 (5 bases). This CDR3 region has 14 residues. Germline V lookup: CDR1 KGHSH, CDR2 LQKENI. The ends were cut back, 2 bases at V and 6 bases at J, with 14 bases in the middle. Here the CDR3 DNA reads TGTGCCAGCTCACCATCCCAGGGAATGGGCGAGCAGTACTTC. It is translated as CASSPSQGMGEQYF.

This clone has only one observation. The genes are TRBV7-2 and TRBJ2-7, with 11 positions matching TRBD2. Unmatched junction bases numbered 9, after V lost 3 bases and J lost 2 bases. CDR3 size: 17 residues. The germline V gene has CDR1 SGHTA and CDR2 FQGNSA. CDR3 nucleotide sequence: TGTGCCAGCAGCTTTGACGGACTAGCGGGTTTCACCTACGAGCAGTACTTC. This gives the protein CASSFDGLAGFTYEQYF.

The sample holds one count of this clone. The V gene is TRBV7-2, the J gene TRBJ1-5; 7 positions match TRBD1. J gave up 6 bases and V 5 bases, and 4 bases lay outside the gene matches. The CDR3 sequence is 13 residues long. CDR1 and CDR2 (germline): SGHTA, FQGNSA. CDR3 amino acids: CASSAPGGQPQHF. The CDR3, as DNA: TGTGCCAGCAGCGCCCCAGGGGGTCAGCCCCAGCATTTT.

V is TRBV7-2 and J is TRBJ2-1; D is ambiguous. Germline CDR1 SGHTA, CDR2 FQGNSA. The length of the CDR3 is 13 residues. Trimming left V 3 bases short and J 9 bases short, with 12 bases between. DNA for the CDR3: TGTGCCAGCAGCTTGGGCGTGGTAGGTGAGCAGTTCTTC. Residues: CASSLGVVGEQFF.

DNA for the CDR3: TGTGCCAGCAGGGGGCCGGGCACTGAAGCTTTCTTT. It is translated as CASRGPGTEAFF. The gene calls are TRBV28 and TRBJ1-1, with D perhaps TRBD1 (5 bases). V was pared by 6 bases and J by 4 bases, with 9 bases between. This CDR3 has 12 residues. The germline V gene encodes CDR1 MDHEN and CDR2 SYDVKM.

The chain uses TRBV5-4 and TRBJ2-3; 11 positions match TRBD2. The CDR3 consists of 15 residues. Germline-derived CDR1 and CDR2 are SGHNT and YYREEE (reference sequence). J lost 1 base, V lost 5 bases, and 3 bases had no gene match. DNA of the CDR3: TGTGCCAGCAGTTTAGCGGGGGGGGGCACAGATACGCAGTATTTT. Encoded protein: CASSLAGGGTDTQYF.

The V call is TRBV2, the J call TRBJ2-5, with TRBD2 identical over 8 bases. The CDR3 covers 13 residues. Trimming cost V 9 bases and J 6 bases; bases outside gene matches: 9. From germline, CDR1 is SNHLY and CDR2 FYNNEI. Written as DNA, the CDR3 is TGTGCCAGTGGCGAGCGGGAGTTAAAGACCCAGTACTTC. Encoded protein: CASGERELKTQYF.

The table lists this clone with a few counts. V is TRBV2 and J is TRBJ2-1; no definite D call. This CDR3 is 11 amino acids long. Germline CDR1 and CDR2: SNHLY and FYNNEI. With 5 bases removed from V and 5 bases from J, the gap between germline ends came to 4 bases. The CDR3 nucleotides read TGTGCCAGCAGTTACAACAATGAGCAGTTCTTC. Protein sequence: CASSYNNEQFF.

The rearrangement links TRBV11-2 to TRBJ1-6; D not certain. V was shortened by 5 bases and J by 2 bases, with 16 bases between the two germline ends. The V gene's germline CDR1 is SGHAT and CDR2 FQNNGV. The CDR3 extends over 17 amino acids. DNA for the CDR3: TGTGCCAGCAGCCACACTCAGAGCCGGGCCTATAATTCACCCCTCCACTTT. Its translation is CASSHTQSRAYNSPLHF.

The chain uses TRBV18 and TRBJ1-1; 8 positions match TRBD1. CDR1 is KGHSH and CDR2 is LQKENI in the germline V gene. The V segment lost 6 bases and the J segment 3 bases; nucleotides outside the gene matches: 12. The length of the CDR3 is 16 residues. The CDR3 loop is CASSQTRGLEDTEAFF. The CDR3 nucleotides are TGTGCCAGCTCGCAAACCAGGGGGCTTGAGGACACTGAAGCTTTCTTT.

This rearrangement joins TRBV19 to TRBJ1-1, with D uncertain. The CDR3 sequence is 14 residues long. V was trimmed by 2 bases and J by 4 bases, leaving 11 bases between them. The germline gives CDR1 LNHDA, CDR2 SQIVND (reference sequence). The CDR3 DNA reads TGTGCCAGTAGTATAACGGCCTGGGCCACTGAAGCTTTCTTT. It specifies CASSITAWATEAFF.